These 8 T cell receptor beta chains were sequenced from one sample in a study of T cell repertoires in cytomegalovirus infection. Each CDR3 protein gets one entry after TCRdb re-called the reads with MiXCR. The sample yields 510,000 or so distinct CDR3 sequences, more than 20% seen once. Sequenced material: PBMCs. These receptors were collected from a human donor in good health (CMV status not recorded). Some clones in this sample may be carry-over from other donors' samples.

The chain recombines TRBV12-3 or TRBV12-4 with TRBJ2-1, with D unresolved. Trimming took off 6 bases at V and 6 bases at J, with 9 bases between the two ends. This CDR3 is built from 12 residues. CDR3 sequence: CASSPFGNEQFF. DNA for the CDR3: TGTGCCAGCAGCCCCTTTGGCAATGAGCAGTTCTTC.

The chain recombines TRBV14 with TRBJ1-1; D unresolved. CDR1 is SGHDN, CDR2 FVKESK, per germline. CDR3 length equals 13 residues. V was cut by 1 base and J by 10 bases, with 13 bases left in between. CDR3 residues: CASSQGGGIGAFF. CDR3 bases: TGTGCCAGCAGCCAAGGGGGAGGGATTGGAGCTTTCTTT. The full variable domain, rest sourced from reference TRBV14 and TRBJ1-1, is EAGVTQFPSHSVIEKGQTVTLRCDPISGHDNLYWYRRVMGKEIKFLLHFVKESKQDESGMPNNRFLAERTGGTYSTLKVQPAELEDSGVYFCASSQGGGIGAFFGQGTRLTVV.

The chain uses TRBV12-3 or TRBV12-4 and TRBJ1-5; TRBD1 might be the D (6 bases). The CDR3 consists of 14 residues. Trimming stripped 4 bases from V and 9 bases from J, with 16 bases between. The CDR3 here is CASSSAQGLAPQHF. In nucleotides, the CDR3 is TGTGCCAGCAGTTCCGCACAGGGACTGGCGCCCCAGCATTTT.

The CDR3 is CASSFTLASETQYF. The CDR3 DNA follows: TGTGCCAGTAGTTTTACACTAGCGTCGGAGACCCAGTACTTC. The chain recombines TRBV19 with TRBJ2-5; 7 nucleotides line up with TRBD2. V gave up 5 bases and J gave up 5 bases; unmatched junction bases: 8. Germline V gene lookup returns CDR1 LNHDA and CDR2 SQIVND (reference sequence). The CDR3 consists of 14 residues.

The gene calls are TRBV20-1 and TRBJ2-3, with 14 bases fitting TRBD2. Germline-derived CDR1 and CDR2 are DFQATT and SNEGSKA (reference sequence). The CDR3 totals 16 residues. Losses at the gene ends were 3 bases for V and 5 bases for J; bases not matched to a gene: 7. The CDR3, as DNA: TGCAGTGCTAGTGGGGGGACTAGCGGGAGTGAAGATACGCAGTATTTT. Protein sequence: CSASGGTSGSEDTQYF.

This clonotype was seen a handful of times. This chain connects TRBV19 to TRBJ1-1; 7 nucleotides match TRBD1. V lost 4 bases to trimming and J lost 6 bases; unmatched junction nucleotides: 14. The CDR3 consists of 16 residues. Germline V gene lookup returns CDR1 LNHDA and CDR2 SQIVND (reference sequence). The CDR3 nucleotides read TGTGCCAGTAGTACCGGGGAAAGTACAGGGGTGGCTGAAGCTTTCTTT. Amino acid sequence: CASSTGESTGVAEAFF.

The table lists this clonotype with a few counts. This chain links TRBV2 with TRBJ2-1; weak D call: TRBD2 (5 bases). In germline, CDR1 is SNHLY, CDR2 FYNNEI. V lost 7 bases and J lost 9, with 19 bases in between. The CDR3 runs 14 residues. The CDR3 here is CASNQDRGGGEQFF. CDR3 nucleotide sequence: TGTGCCAGCAATCAAGATCGCGGAGGCGGTGAGCAGTTCTTC.

This chain connects TRBV19 to TRBJ2-6; D gene unclear. The germline V gene encodes CDR1 LNHDA and CDR2 SQIVND (reference sequence). V was pared by 3 bases and J by 8 bases, with 20 bases between. This CDR3 spans 17 amino acids. The CDR3 DNA reads as TGTGCCAGTAGTATTACTCTCCAAGGTAAAGGAACCAACGTCCTGACTTTC. It is translated as CASSITLQGKGTNVLTF.